Given below is one TCR beta chain in context. Its target is not known. Of the isolated RNA, all was reverse transcribed, and so the sequenced material was expressed TCRB transcripts. The data were produced by immunoSEQ multiplex PCR, yet TCRdb's version contains in-frame clones alone and is incomplete. The sample yields 150,000 to 180,000 clones, about 9.4% seen once. Naive, central memory, regulatory and stem cell-like memory cells within the CD4+ compartment were sorted using CD45RO/CCR7/CD25/CD127/CD95/CD27. This entry belongs to a study of beta chain features in type 1 diabetes. Study overall: Sorted cells, some 110,000,000 in number, were examined across all samples.

The germline gives CDR1 LGHNA, CDR2 YSLEER. V was trimmed by 0 bases and J by 4 bases, leaving 13 bases between them. This CDR3 has 16 amino acids. Whole-study results and caveats: Relative to healthy donors, patients appeared to have naive, central memory and Treg TCRB repertoires that were more similar. All four CD4+ subsets from Type 1 diabetes patients carried moderately but significantly shorter TCRB CDR3s. The VDJ junctions of type 1 diabetes patients carried fewer insertions and more deletions.

Sequenced material: central memory CD4+ T cells from blood. J is TRBJ2-4 and V is TRBV4-3, with a possible D match to TRBD1 (5 bases). The clonotype originates from a man aged 30-40 years with type 1 diabetes. CDR3 DNA sequence: TGCGCCAGCAGCCAAGATTCGGCAGGGTCTAAAAACATTCAGTACTTC. This translates into CASSQDSAGSKNIQYF.